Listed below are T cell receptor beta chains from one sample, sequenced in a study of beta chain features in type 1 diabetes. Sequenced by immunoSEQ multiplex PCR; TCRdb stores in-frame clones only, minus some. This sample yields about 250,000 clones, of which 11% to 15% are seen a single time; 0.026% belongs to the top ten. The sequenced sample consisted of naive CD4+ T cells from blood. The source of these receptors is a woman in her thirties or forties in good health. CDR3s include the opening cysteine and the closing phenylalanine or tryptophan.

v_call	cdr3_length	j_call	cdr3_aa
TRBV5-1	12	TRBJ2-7	CASSPGLYEQYF
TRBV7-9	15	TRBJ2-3	CASSLRGGAADTQYF
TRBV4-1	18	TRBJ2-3	CASSQEGLAGGSTDTQYF
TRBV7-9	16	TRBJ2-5	CASSLGAGGVEETQYF
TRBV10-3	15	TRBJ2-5	CAISPTGGAQETQYF
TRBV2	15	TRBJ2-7	CASSDGGQGDYEQYF
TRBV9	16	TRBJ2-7	CASSGGGTGGWDEQYF
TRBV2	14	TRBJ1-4	CASSEQGANEKLFF
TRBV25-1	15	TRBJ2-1	CASSEFGGPIGEQFF
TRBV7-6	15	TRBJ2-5	CASSFSGGIQETQYF
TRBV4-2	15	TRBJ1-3	CASSQLQSSGNTIYF
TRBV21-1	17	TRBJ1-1	CASSKADRDERGTEAFF
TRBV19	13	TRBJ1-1	CASSRQGHTEAFF
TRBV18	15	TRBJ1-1	CASSQRQDRNTEAFF
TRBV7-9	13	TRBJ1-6	CASSPTGQSPLHF
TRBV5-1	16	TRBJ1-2	CASSSPPGTDNYGYTF
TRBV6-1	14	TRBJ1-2	CASSEFPRFYGYTF
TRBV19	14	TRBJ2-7	CASSPPDRVVEQYF
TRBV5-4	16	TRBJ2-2	CASSRGGTVGTGELFF
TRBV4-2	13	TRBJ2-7	CASSQESGWQYTF
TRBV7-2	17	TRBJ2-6	CASSFDRASSGANVLTF
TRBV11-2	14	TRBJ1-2	CASSPAGQGNGYTF
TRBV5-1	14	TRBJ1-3	CASSPQGNGNTIYF
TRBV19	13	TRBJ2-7	CASSPHGPYEQYF
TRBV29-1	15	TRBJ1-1	CSVEGDRGGGTEAFF
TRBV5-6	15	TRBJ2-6	CASSRLGSGANVLTF
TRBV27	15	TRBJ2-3	CASSSYRGPTDTQYF
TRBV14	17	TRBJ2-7	CASSAYVGTGRTYEQYF
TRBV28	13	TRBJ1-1	CASSLGGNTEAFF